This TCR beta chain was sequenced for a study of blood T cell repertoires in COVID-19 (dated by TCRdb to the early 2020s). Regarding the study in general: Collaborator samples came from the United States, Italy and Spain and covered acute and convalescent phases of COVID-19. The material from the prospective study consisted of cDNA or gDNA derived from T cells, B-cell-depleted T cells, or PBMCs. Deeply sampled blood TCRbeta repertoires from subjects exposed to, actively infected with, or recovered from COVID-19 were included in the dataset. The repertoires were made available in a free public database intended to serve as a resource for research on the immune response to SARS-CoV-2. The samples were drawn from the first 160 participants of the ongoing ImmuneRACE study and from more than 1,000 subjects provided by 6 global collaborators. Sample metadata almost always included a de-identified subject ID, COVID-19 status, age in years and sex. Where HLA class I and class II types were available, the types were taken from metadata supplied by the sample provider, not from assay-based typing.

From V the trimming removes 5 bases and from J it removes 0 bases, while the gene matches leave 11 bases of the junction unaccounted for. From cysteine to phenylalanine, the CDR3 is 17 amino acids long. Here the CDR3 DNA is all that survives: 51 bases in frame from base 1. Taken from the germline V gene (reference sequence), the CDR1 and CDR2 loops are SGHKS and YYEKEE. Collaborating institutions collected whole blood in K2EDTA tubes following their own protocols. For TCRbeta analysis, collaborators shipped samples in one of three forms: frozen whole blood, isolated PBMCs, or DNA extracted from either of those sample types. As to this clone: No antigen is known for it. No much larger clone is present one base from it, and per-base qualities are unavailable.

TCRbeta CDR3 regions were amplified from genomic DNA by means of the immunoSEQ Assay, a bias-controlled multiplex PCR. In the source study's methods: Nucleated cell counts per sample were estimated from amplification of reference gene primers within the assay. Sequence reads were collapsed and filtered to measure the absolute abundance of every unique TCRbeta CDR3 rearrangement. For each sample, productive Simpson clonality was calculated as the square root of Simpson's diversity index across productive rearrangements. Imported from immuneACCESS, the table was reduced by TCRdb to in-frame sequences with V and J called. These copies leave out some clones; in studies compared against another copy, an unresolved V gene accounts for under half, and the cause of the remainder is not known. V and J calls and clone size come straight from that table; D and trimming were deduced from the DNA. This sample has 150,000 to 200,000 clones in its table, and 85% of those were observed once. The top ten clonotypes cover around 3.2% of the sample.

General study outcomes and caveats: Clinical and demographic metadata were provided uncurated, with the amount varying by source and participant.

The TCR originated in a human donor with acute or convalescent COVID-19. The donor label of this sample is uncertain. Recombination linked TRBV5-5 to TRBJ2-3; TRBD1 agrees with 8 junctional bases. The sequenced sample was peripheral blood. The bases are TGTGCCAGCAGTCGCGTTATGACAGGGGTTAGCACAGATACGCAGTATTTT. It translates to CASSRVMTGVSTDTQYF. The CDR3, completed at both ends by the reference TRBV5-5 and TRBJ2-3 genes, gives the full variable domain DAGVTQSPTHLIKTRGQQVTLRCSPISGHKSVSWYQQVLGQGPQFIFQYYEKEERGRGNFPDRFSARQFPNYSSELNVNALLLGDSALYLCASSRVMTGVSTDTQYFGPGTRLTVL.